This TCR beta chain was found in a study of a mutant IDH1 vaccine in newly diagnosed glioma. Turning to the study itself: Patients arrived already treated with radiotherapy, temozolomide, or both, most having had both.

Profiling relied on immunoSEQ multiplex PCR, and the TCRdb table lists in-frame clones only, not all of them. The table records 11,000 or so clones, roughly 84% of them present only once. This clone was recorded once. As yet, its antigen is unknown. Regarding time point: week 5, during vaccination. The vaccine gave 300 ug of a 20-mer mutant IDH1 peptide subcutaneously per dose. V gave up 2 bases and J gave up 2 bases, with 6 bases separating them. Per germline, CDR1 LGHNA and CDR2 YNFKEQ. The CDR3 runs 13 residues. This TCR derives from a woman between 35 and 50 years old with glioma. Some clones in this sample may be carry-over from other donors' samples. The chain joins TRBV4-2 to TRBJ1-1, with D hard to call. This material consisted of PBMCs, taken from a glioma patient whose treatment included an IDH1 peptide vaccine. Written as DNA, the CDR3 is TGTGCCAGCAGCCAATACAAAAACACTGAAGCTTTCTTT. This codes for CASSQYKNTEAFF.